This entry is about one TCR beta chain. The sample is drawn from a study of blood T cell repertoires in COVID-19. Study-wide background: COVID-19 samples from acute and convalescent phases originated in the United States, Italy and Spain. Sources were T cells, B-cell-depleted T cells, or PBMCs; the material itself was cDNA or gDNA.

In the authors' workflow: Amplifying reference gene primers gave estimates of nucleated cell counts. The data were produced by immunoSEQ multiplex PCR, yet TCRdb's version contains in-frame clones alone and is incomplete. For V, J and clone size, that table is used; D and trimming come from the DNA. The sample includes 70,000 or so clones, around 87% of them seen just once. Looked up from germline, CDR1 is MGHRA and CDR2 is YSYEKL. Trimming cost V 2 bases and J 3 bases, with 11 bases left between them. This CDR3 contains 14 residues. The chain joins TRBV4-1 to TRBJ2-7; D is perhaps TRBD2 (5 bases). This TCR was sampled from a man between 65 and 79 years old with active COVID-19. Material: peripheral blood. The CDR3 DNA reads TGCGCCAGCAGCCAATTGGACGGAGGCTACGAGCAGTACTTC. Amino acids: CASSQLDGGYEQYF.